The entry below gives a single T cell receptor beta chain sequence along with its context. Its specificity is not known. Only in-frame clones appear in the TCRdb table, and some are missing; sequencing was by immunoSEQ multiplex PCR. This table has more than 70,000 clones, roughly 77% appearing once. This record belongs to a study of cytotoxic CD8 clonotypes in ibrutinib-treated CLL. The overall study: Sample averages reached 250,000 or so productive templates and over 85,000 productive rearrangements. General study points: Sampling times (in sustained-remission versus progressing patients) were not the same. Against age-matched healthy donors, baseline clonality ran higher and tracked circulating CD8+ T-cell counts. Clonality went up at ibrutinib response and then declined back toward baseline at progression.

J was trimmed by 4 bases and V by 5 bases; bases with no gene match: 9. Germline V CDR1 and CDR2: MDHEN, SYDVKM. This CDR3 is built from 15 residues. This chain uses TRBV28 with TRBJ2-7; 9 positions match TRBD1. The clonotype was recovered from a human donor with chronic lymphocytic leukemia. The sequences come from PBMCs, collected after 12 months of ibrutinib treatment. The CDR3: CASSPRDREGYEQYF. CDR3 bases: TGTGCCAGCAGTCCCCGGGACAGGGAGGGGTACGAGCAGTACTTC.